The present TCR beta chain was sequenced within a study of blood T cell repertoires in COVID-19. Study-level information: Sources were T cells, B-cell-depleted T cells, or PBMCs; the material itself was cDNA or gDNA.

The method was immunoSEQ multiplex PCR; TCRdb's version includes in-frame clones alone and lacks a portion of them. The table has roughly 220,000 clones, more than 65% seen once; the top ten hold roughly 2.4%. V was cut by 5 bases and J by 4 bases, with 9 bases left in between. In germline, CDR1 is SGHRS, CDR2 YFSETQ. The CDR3 totals 12 residues. This clone showed up just once. Specimen: peripheral blood. The receptor was isolated from an older woman with acute or convalescent COVID-19. The chain employs TRBV5-1 and TRBJ2-5; tentative D call: TRBD1 (5 bases). In nucleotides, the CDR3 is TGCGCCAGCAGTCAGCAGGGAGAGACCCAGTACTTC. Protein product: CASSQQGETQYF. Supplemented by reference TRBV5-1 and TRBJ2-5, the full variable domain reads KAGVTQTPRYLIKTRGQQVTLSCSPISGHRSVSWYQQTPGQGLQFLFEYFSETQRNKGNFPGRFSGRQFSNSRSEMNVSTLELGDSALYLCASSQQGETQYFGPGTRLLVL.